This T cell receptor beta chain was captured in a study of long-term antiretroviral therapy in people with HIV. This clone was counted a few times. Its antigen is unidentified. Study observations and caveats: Blood sampling spanned 2004 to 2017, possibly under older ART regimens.

Runs used v3.0 of the immunoSEQ assay and were done at survey level. Libraries were prepared by immunoSEQ multiplex PCR; TCRdb keeps only in-frame clonotypes and omits some of them. The table shows tens of thousands of clones, with about 82% occurring only once. V dropped 3 bases and J dropped 2 bases, with 11 bases sitting between them. CDR3 length: 14 residues. Germline CDR1 is KGHSH and CDR2 is LQKENI. This TCR was sampled from a man in his sixties with HIV. The specimen was unsorted PBMCs, collected 1.3 years after starting antiretroviral therapy. This sequence joins TRBV18 and TRBJ2-7, with D perhaps TRBD1 (6 bases). CDR3 bases: TGTGCCAGCTCACCGGCTGCAGGGGCCTACGAGCAGTACTTC. It codes for CASSPAAGAYEQYF.